This T cell receptor (beta chain) was profiled in a study of blood T cell repertoires in COVID-19. Study details: COVID-19 samples, acute and convalescent, were from the United States, Italy and Spain. The cDNA or gDNA used as material had been derived from T cells, B-cell-depleted T cells, or PBMCs.

Trimming took 8 bases from V and 7 from J, leaving 20 bases between them. Germline CDR1 SGHTA, CDR2 FQGTGA. This CDR3 is built from 14 residues. As processed by the authors: Reference gene primer amplification in the assay estimated nucleated cell counts. Profiled with immunoSEQ multiplex PCR; TCRdb holds only in-frame clones, not every one. The V and J calls and clone size come from that table; D and trimming were worked out from the DNA. This sample has 200,000 to 250,000 clones, with almost 85% found just once. Specimen: peripheral blood. The sequence derives from a woman in her forties or fifties with active or convalescent COVID-19. This sequence joins TRBV7-3 and TRBJ1-2; no clear D. This CDR3 reads CASALSGSGFGYTF. The CDR3 region has the DNA TGTGCCAGCGCCCTCTCGGGGTCGGGGTTTGGCTACACCTTC.